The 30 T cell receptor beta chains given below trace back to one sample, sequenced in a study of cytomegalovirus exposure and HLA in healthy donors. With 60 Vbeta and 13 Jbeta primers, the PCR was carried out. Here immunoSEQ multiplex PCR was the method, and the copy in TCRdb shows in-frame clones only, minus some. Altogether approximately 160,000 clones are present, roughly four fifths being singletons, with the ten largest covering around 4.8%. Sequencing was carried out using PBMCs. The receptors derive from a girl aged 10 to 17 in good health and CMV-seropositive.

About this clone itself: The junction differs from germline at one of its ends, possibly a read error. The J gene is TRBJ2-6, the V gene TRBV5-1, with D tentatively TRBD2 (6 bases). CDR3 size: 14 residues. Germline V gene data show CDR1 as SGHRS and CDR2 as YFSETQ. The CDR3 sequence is CASSLGTGANVLTF. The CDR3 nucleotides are TGCGCCAGCAGCTTAGGGACTGGGGCCAACGTCCTGACCTTC. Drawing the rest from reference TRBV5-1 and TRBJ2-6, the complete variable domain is KAGVTQTPRYLIKTRGQQVTLSCSPISGHRSVSWYQQTPGQGLQFLFEYFSETQRNKGNFPGRFSGRQFSNSRSEMNVSTLELGDSALYLCASSLGTGANVLTFGAGSRLTVL.

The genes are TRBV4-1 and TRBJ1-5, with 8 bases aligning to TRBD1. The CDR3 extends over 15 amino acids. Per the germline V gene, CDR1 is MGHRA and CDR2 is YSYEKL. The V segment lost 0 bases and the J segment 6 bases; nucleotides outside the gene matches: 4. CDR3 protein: CASSQDSDRGQPQHF. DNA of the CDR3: TGCGCCAGCAGCCAAGACTCAGACAGGGGTCAGCCCCAGCATTTT.

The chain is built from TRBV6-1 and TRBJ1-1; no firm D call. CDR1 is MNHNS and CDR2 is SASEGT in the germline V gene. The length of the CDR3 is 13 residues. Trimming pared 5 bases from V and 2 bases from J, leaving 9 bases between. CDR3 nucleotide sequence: TGTGCCAGCAGTCGGGGAGAAAACACTGAAGCTTTCTTT. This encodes CASSRGENTEAFF.

CDR3: CASSSGQASGELFF. The CDR3, as DNA: TGTGCCAGCAGTTCCGGACAGGCTTCGGGGGAGCTGTTTTTT. The chain has TRBV27 and TRBJ2-2; 7 bases match TRBD1. Per the germline V gene, CDR1 is MNHEY and CDR2 is SMNVEV (reference sequence). The J segment lost 8 bases and the V segment lost 4 bases, leaving 7 bases of the junction unmatched. The CDR3 extends over 14 amino acids.

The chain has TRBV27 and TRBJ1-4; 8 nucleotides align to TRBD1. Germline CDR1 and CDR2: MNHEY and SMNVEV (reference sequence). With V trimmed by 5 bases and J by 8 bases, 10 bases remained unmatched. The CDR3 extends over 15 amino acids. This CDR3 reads CASSPWTGRDEKLFF. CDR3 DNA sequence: TGTGCCAGCAGTCCCTGGACAGGGCGAGACGAAAAACTGTTTTTT.

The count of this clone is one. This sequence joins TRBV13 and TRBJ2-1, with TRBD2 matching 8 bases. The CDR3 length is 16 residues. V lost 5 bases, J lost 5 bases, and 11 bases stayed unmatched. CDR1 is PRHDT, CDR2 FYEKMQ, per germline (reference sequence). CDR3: CASSPSAGAFHNEQFF. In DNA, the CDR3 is TGTGCCAGCAGCCCTTCAGCGGGGGCCTTCCACAATGAGCAGTTCTTC.

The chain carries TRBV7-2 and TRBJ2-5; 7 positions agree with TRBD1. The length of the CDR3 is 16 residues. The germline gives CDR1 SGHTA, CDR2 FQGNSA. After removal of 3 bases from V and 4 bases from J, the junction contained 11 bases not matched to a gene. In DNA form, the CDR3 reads TGTGCCAGCAGCTTTAGAAAGACAGGGTCAAGAGAGACCCAGTACTTC. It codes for CASSFRKTGSRETQYF. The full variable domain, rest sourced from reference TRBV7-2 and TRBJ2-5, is GAGVSQSPSNKVTEKGKDVELRCDPISGHTALYWYRQSLGQGLEFLIYFQGNSAPDKSGLPSDRFSAERTGGSVSTLTIQRTQQEDSAVYLCASSFRKTGSRETQYFGPGTRLLVL.

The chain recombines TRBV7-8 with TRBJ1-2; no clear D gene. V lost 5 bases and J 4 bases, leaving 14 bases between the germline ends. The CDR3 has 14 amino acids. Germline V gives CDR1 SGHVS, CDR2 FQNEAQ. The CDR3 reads CASSPAVLPYGYTF. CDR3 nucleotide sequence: TGTGCCAGCAGCCCGGCGGTCCTCCCCTATGGCTACACCTTC.

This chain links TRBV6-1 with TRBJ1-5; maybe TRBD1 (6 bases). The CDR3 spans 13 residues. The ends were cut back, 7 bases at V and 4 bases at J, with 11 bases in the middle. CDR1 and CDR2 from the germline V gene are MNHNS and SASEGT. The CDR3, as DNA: TGTGCCAGCACCTTAGACAGGAATCAGCCCCAGCATTTT. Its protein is CASTLDRNQPQHF.

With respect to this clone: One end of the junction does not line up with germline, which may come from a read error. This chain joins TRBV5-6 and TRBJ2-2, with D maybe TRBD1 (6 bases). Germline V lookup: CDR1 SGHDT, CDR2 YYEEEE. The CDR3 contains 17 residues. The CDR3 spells CASSWVLGQKNTGELSF. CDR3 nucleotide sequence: TGTGCCAGCAGCTGGGTGTTAGGACAGAAGAACACCGGGGAGCTGTCTTTT.

The CDR3 sequence is CASSFSGQETQYF. The CDR3 coding sequence is TGTGCCAGCAGTTTTTCGGGTCAAGAGACCCAGTACTTC. The chain carries TRBV27 and TRBJ2-5; D is undetermined. The CDR3 extends over 13 amino acids. V lost 3 bases and J lost 2, with 7 bases in between. Germline V gene lookup returns CDR1 MNHEY and CDR2 SMNVEV (reference sequence).

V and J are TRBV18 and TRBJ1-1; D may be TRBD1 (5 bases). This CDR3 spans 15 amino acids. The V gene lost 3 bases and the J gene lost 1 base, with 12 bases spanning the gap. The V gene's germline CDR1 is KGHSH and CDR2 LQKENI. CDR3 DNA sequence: TGTGCCAGCTCACCGGCGCAGGGAAGGAACACTGAAGCTTTCTTT. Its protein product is CASSPAQGRNTEAFF. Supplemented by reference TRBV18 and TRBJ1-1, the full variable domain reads NAGVMQNPRHLVRRRGQEARLRCSPMKGHSHVYWYRQLPEEGLKFMVYLQKENIIDESGMPKERFSAEFPKEGPSILRIQQVVRGDSAAYFCASSPAQGRNTEAFFGQGTRLTVV.

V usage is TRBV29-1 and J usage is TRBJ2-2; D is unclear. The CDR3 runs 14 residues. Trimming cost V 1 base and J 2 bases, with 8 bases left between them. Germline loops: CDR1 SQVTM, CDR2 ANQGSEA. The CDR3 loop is CSVEVVTNTGELFF. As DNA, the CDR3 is TGCAGCGTTGAAGTTGTGACAAACACCGGGGAGCTGTTTTTT.

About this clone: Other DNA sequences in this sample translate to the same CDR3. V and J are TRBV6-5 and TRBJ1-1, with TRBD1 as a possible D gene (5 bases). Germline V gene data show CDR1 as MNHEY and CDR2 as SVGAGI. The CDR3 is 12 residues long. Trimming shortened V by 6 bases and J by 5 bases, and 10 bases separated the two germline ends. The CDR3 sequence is CASSRGRTEAFF. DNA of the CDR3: TGTGCCAGCAGCCGGGGGAGGACTGAAGCTTTCTTT.

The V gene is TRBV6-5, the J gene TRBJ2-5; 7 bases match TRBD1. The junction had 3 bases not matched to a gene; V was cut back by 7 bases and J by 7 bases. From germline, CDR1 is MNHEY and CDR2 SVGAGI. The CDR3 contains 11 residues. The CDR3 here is CASTAGGTQYF. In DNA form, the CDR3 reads TGTGCCAGCACGGCAGGGGGGACCCAGTACTTC.

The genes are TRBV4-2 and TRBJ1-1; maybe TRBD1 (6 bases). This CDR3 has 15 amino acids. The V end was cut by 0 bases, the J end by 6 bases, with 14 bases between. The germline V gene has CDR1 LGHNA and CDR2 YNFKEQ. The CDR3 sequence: CASSQEGDTSPEAFF. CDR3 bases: TGTGCCAGCAGCCAAGAAGGGGACACATCCCCTGAAGCTTTCTTT.

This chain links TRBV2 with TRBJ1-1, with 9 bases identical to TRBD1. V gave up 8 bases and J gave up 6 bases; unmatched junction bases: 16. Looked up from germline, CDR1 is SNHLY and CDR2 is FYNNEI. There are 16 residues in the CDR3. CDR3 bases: TGTGCCAGCTCACTTCTAAAGGGACAGGGCAGATCTGAAGCTTTCTTT. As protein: CASSLLKGQGRSEAFF.

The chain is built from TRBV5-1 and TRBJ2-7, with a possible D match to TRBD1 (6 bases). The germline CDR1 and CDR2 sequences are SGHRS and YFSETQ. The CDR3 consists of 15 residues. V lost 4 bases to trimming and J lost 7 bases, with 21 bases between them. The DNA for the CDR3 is TGCGCCAGCAGCGGAACCTTTTTGACAGGCGGTGAGCAGTACTTC. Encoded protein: CASSGTFLTGGEQYF.

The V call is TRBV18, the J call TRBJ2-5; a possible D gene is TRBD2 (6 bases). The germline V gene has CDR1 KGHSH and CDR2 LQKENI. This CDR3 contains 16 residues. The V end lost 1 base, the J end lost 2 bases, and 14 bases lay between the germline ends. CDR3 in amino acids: CASSPLAGRPQETQYF. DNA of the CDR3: TGTGCCAGCTCACCACTGGCGGGGCGCCCACAAGAGACCCAGTACTTC.

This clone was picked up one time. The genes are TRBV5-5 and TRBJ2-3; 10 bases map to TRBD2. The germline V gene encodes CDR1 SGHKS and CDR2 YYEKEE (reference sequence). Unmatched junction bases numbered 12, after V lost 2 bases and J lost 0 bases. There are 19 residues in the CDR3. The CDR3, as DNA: TGTGCCAGCAGCTTCGGGAATAGCGGGGGGCTCCTTAGCACAGATACGCAGTATTTT. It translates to CASSFGNSGGLLSTDTQYF.

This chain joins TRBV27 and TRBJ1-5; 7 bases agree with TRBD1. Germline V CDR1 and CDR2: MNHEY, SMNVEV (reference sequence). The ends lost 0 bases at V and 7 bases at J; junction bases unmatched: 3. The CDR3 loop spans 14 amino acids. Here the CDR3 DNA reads TGTGCCAGCAGTTTATCGACAGGGAAGCAGCCCCAGCATTTT. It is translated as CASSLSTGKQPQHF.

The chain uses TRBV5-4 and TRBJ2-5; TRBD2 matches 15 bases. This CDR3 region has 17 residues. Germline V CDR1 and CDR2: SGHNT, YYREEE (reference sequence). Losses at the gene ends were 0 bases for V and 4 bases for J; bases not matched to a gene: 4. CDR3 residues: CASSLAGLAGGLETQYF. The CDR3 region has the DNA TGTGCCAGCAGCTTGGCGGGACTAGCGGGGGGATTAGAGACCCAGTACTTC.

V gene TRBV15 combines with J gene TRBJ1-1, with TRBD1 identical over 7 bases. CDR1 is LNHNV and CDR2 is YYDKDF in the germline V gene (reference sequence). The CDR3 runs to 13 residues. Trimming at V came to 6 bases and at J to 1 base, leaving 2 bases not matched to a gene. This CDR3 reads CATSGTENTEAFF. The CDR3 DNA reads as TGTGCCACCAGTGGGACAGAGAACACTGAAGCTTTCTTT.

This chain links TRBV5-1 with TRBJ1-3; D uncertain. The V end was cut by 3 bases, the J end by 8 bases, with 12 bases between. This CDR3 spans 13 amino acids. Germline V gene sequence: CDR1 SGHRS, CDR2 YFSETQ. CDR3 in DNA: TGCGCCAGCAGCTCGGGAATATCGGACACCATATATTTT. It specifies CASSSGISDTIYF.

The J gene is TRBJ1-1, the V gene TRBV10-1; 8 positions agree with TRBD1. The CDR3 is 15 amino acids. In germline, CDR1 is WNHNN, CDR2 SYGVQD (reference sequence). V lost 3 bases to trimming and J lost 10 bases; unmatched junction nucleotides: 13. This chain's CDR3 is CASSDDRGAQGPAFF. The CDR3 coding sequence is TGCGCCAGCAGTGACGACAGGGGAGCACAGGGCCCAGCTTTCTTT.

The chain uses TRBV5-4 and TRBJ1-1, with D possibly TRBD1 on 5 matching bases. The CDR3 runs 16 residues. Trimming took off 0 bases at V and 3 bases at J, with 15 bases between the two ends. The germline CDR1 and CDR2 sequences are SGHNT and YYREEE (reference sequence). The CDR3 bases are TGTGCCAGCAGCTTGGCCGGTAGGGGCGGTGACACTGAAGCTTTCTTT. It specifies CASSLAGRGGDTEAFF.

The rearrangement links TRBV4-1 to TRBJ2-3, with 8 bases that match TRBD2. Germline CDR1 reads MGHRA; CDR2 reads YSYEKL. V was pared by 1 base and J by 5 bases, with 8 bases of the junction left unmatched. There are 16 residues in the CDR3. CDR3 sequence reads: CASSQVALAAGDTQYF. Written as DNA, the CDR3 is TGCGCCAGCAGCCAAGTTGCACTAGCGGCGGGAGATACGCAGTATTTT.

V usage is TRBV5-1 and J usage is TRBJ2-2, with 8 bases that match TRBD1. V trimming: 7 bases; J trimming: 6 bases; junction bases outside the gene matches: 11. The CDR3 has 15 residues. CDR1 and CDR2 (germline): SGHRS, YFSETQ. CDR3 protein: CASSRDRGGAGELFF. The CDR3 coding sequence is TGCGCCAGCTCTCGCGACAGGGGAGGCGCCGGGGAGCTGTTTTTT.

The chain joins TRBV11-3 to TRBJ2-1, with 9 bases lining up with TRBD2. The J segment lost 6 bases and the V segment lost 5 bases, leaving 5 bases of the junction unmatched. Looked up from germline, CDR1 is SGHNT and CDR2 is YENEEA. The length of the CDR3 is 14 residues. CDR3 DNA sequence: TGTGCCAGCAGCGCGGGGGGGACTTTCAATGAGCAGTTCTTC. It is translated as CASSAGGTFNEQFF.

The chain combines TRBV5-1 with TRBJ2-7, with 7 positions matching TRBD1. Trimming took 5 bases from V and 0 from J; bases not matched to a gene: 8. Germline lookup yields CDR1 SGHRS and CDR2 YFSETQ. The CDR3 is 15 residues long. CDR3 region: CASRQRQGHSYEQYF. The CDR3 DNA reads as TGCGCCAGCAGGCAACGACAGGGCCACTCCTACGAGCAGTACTTC.